These 21 T cell receptor beta chains share one sample of origin, sequenced in a study of cytomegalovirus exposure and HLA in healthy donors. The PCR employed 60 Vbeta primers together with 13 Jbeta primers. Libraries were prepared by immunoSEQ multiplex PCR; TCRdb keeps only in-frame clonotypes and omits some of them. The sample records roughly 250,000 clones, 72% being singletons. The sequenced material came from PBMCs. These receptors were taken from a female donor in good health and CMV-seronegative.

The J gene is TRBJ2-7, the V gene TRBV7-2, with TRBD2 as a possible D gene (7 bases). Trimming pared 5 bases from V and 4 bases from J, leaving 15 bases between. This CDR3 spans 14 amino acids. Looked up from germline, CDR1 is SGHTA and CDR2 is FQGNSA. DNA for the CDR3: TGTGCCAGCAGCCGAGGGGGGGGCGTTTACGAGCAGTACTTC. This sequence encodes CASSRGGGVYEQYF. Full variable domain (remainder filled in from reference TRBV7-2 and TRBJ2-7): GAGVSQSPSNKVTEKGKDVELRCDPISGHTALYWYRQSLGQGLEFLIYFQGNSAPDKSGLPSDRFSAERTGGSVSTLTIQRTQQEDSAVYLCASSRGGGVYEQYFGPGTRLTVT.

The chain couples TRBV29-1 to TRBJ2-5; weak D call: TRBD1 (6 bases). This CDR3 comprises 11 residues. The V gene lost 6 bases and the J gene lost 7 bases, with 12 bases spanning the gap. Per the germline V gene, CDR1 is SQVTM and CDR2 is ANQGSEA. Here the CDR3 DNA reads TGCAGCGTACCTTACAGGGCGACCCAGTACTTC. Protein: CSVPYRATQYF.

The V call is TRBV5-4, the J call TRBJ1-6; 7 bases align to TRBD1. This CDR3 region has 15 residues. The germline gives CDR1 SGHNT, CDR2 YYREEE (reference sequence). With V trimmed by 3 bases and J by 7 bases, 7 bases remained unmatched. Written as DNA, the CDR3 is TGTGCCAGCAGCTCGGCGGGACAGCTAAATTCACCCCTCCACTTT. Its translation: CASSSAGQLNSPLHF.

CDR3 in DNA: TGTGCCAGCAGCGTAGGCCTAGCGGGAGGAATTAGTGGCACCGGGGAGCTGTTTTTT. The encoded protein is CASSVGLAGGISGTGELFF. This chain joins TRBV9 and TRBJ2-2; 11 bases are shared with TRBD2. The germline CDR1 and CDR2 sequences are SGDLS and YYNGEE. The CDR3 has 19 residues. The ends lost 0 bases at V and 4 bases at J; junction bases unmatched: 11.

The rearrangement uses TRBV7-3 and TRBJ2-1; 10 nucleotides agree with TRBD1. The CDR3 sequence is 18 residues long. Trimming cost V 5 bases and J 6 bases; bases outside gene matches: 16. Germline CDR1 is SGHTA and CDR2 is FQGTGA. CDR3 sequence: CASSLQPGQGRVGNEQFF. The CDR3 nucleotides read TGTGCCAGCAGCCTCCAGCCGGGACAGGGGAGGGTCGGCAATGAGCAGTTCTTC.

This clone has just one count. The chain couples TRBV19 to TRBJ2-2, with 9 bases matching TRBD1. Germline V gene data show CDR1 as LNHDA and CDR2 as SQIVND (reference sequence). The CDR3 has 15 amino acids. The V and J ends lost 5 bases and 3 bases, in that order; junction bases with no gene match: 4. The CDR3 protein is CASSLGQGDTGELFF. The CDR3 DNA follows: TGTGCCAGTAGTTTGGGACAGGGAGACACCGGGGAGCTGTTTTTT.

V is TRBV6-5 and J is TRBJ2-7, with D tentatively TRBD2 (6 bases). This CDR3 spans 16 amino acids. The V gene's germline CDR1 is MNHEY and CDR2 SVGAGI. V shed 1 base and J shed 2 bases, with 15 bases lying between them. The CDR3 bases are TGTGCCAGCAGTTACTGGCCTTCTAGCGTTACCTACGAGCAGTACTTC. Encoded protein: CASSYWPSSVTYEQYF.

On this clone itself: The same CDR3 also results from other DNA sequences found in this sample. The chain joins TRBV2 to TRBJ1-1; D uncertain. Trimming took 7 bases from V and 0 from J, leaving 12 bases between them. The CDR3 extends over 14 amino acids. Germline V CDR1 and CDR2: SNHLY, FYNNEI. The CDR3 DNA reads as TGTGCCAGCAAATGGGAGGGCGTGAACACTGAAGCTTTCTTT. This gives the protein CASKWEGVNTEAFF.

As regards this clone: This sample also contains other DNA sequences that code for the same CDR3. This sequence joins TRBV6-1 and TRBJ2-7; 10 bases agree with TRBD1. The ends lost 4 bases at V and 2 bases at J; junction bases unmatched: 2. This CDR3 comprises 14 residues. Germline values: CDR1 MNHNS, CDR2 SASEGT. CDR3 loop: CASSGGTGAYEQYF. In DNA form, the CDR3 reads TGTGCCAGCAGTGGAGGGACAGGGGCCTACGAGCAGTACTTC.

The chain carries TRBV7-8 and TRBJ2-7, with TRBD1 matching over 8 bases. Germline V lookup: CDR1 SGHVS, CDR2 FQNEAQ. With V trimmed by 0 bases and J by 2 bases, 3 bases remained unmatched. This CDR3 has 15 amino acids. The CDR3 loop is CASSLATDRAYEQYF. The CDR3 DNA follows: TGTGCCAGCAGCTTAGCCACGGACAGGGCCTACGAGCAGTACTTC.

The chain links TRBV7-9 to TRBJ2-5; 12 bases match TRBD2. Germline V lookup: CDR1 SEHNR, CDR2 FQNEAQ (reference sequence). CDR3 length: 17 amino acids. Germline trimming cut 5 bases from V and 5 bases from J; bases unmatched to any gene: 12. The CDR3 spells CASSQILGLAGLETQYF. The CDR3 DNA reads as TGTGCCAGCAGCCAAATACTTGGACTAGCGGGATTGGAGACCCAGTACTTC.

This chain uses TRBV30 with TRBJ1-1; 7 positions agree with TRBD1. The CDR3 loop spans 13 amino acids. Germline-derived CDR1 and CDR2 are GTSNPN and SVGIG (reference sequence). V lost 4 bases and J lost 0; bases outside the gene matches: 2. The CDR3 loop reads CAWTQGVNTEAFF. CDR3 nucleotide sequence: TGTGCCTGGACCCAGGGGGTGAACACTGAAGCTTTCTTT.

This clone has just a few counts. The chain joins TRBV28 to TRBJ2-7; D perhaps matches TRBD2 (6 bases). The V gene lost 9 bases and the J gene lost 2 bases, with 14 bases spanning the gap. In germline, CDR1 is MDHEN, CDR2 SYDVKM. The CDR3 is 13 residues long. The CDR3 DNA sequence: TGTGCCAGTGCCGGGACTCCAACCTACGAGCAGTACTTC. This gives the protein CASAGTPTYEQYF.

This sequence joins TRBV27 and TRBJ2-3; 9 nucleotides match TRBD1. The CDR3 totals 14 residues. CDR1 MNHEY and CDR2 SMNVEV come from the germline V gene (reference sequence). V lost 10 bases, J lost 1 base, and 6 bases stayed unmatched. The CDR3 sequence is CATKWDRGTDTQYF. The CDR3 bases are TGTGCCACCAAATGGGACAGGGGCACAGATACGCAGTATTTT.

V and J are TRBV9 and TRBJ2-1, with D hard to call. The CDR3 has 13 amino acids. CDR1 and CDR2 (germline): SGDLS, YYNGEE. Trimming took off 0 bases at V and 10 bases at J, with 11 bases between the two ends. The CDR3 DNA reads TGTGCCAGCAGCGTAGGCGACATTAGAGAGCAGTTCTTC. Translation gives CASSVGDIREQFF.

The chain links TRBV9 to TRBJ2-2; the D is unclear. From germline, CDR1 is SGDLS and CDR2 YYNGEE. Trimming pared 3 bases from V and 5 bases from J, leaving 11 bases between. The CDR3 has 14 amino acids. The CDR3 spells CASSGLVPTGELFF. Written as DNA, the CDR3 is TGTGCCAGCAGCGGATTAGTGCCGACCGGGGAGCTGTTTTTT.

Written as DNA, the CDR3 is TGTGCCAGCAGCTTAATCGGGGGAAACACTGAAGCTTTCTTT. Amino acid sequence: CASSLIGGNTEAFF. This chain links TRBV7-3 with TRBJ1-1; D possibly corresponds to TRBD1 (5 bases). The CDR3 contains 14 residues. The germline V and J ends were trimmed by 1 base and 2 bases, with 8 bases remaining between them. Germline values: CDR1 SGHTA, CDR2 FQGTGA.

J is TRBJ2-3 and V is TRBV27; D is ambiguous. Germline CDR1 is MNHEY and CDR2 is SMNVEV (reference sequence). V was pared by 6 bases and J by 5 bases, with 21 bases between. The CDR3 is made up of 16 amino acids. The CDR3 bases are TGTGCCAGCAGCCCTCTTGGGTTGAACTACGAAGATACGCAGTATTTT. This gives the protein CASSPLGLNYEDTQYF.

The chain carries TRBV18 and TRBJ1-2; D is ambiguous. V was cut by 3 bases and J by 10 bases, with 12 bases left in between. From germline, CDR1 is KGHSH and CDR2 LQKENI. The length of the CDR3 is 12 residues. CDR3 sequence reads: CASSPEVRDYTF. In DNA, the CDR3 is TGTGCCAGCTCACCCGAGGTCCGAGACTACACCTTC.

V is TRBV27 and J is TRBJ2-7; 13 nucleotides match TRBD2. The CDR3 spans 13 residues. Losses at the gene ends were 5 bases for V and 6 bases for J; bases not matched to a gene: 1. Germline loops: CDR1 MNHEY, CDR2 SMNVEV (reference sequence). CDR3 nucleotide sequence: TGTGCCAGCAGTACTAGCGGGAGGGTCGAGCAGTACTTC. Amino acids: CASSTSGRVEQYF.

The chain uses TRBV5-4 and TRBJ2-5, with 11 bases aligning to TRBD2. Unmatched junction bases numbered 4, after V lost 5 bases and J lost 1 base. Germline V gene data show CDR1 as SGHNT and CDR2 as YYREEE (reference sequence). CDR3 length: 15 residues. In DNA, the CDR3 is TGTGCCAGCAGGCCCGGGACTAGCGGCCAAGAGACCCAGTACTTC. This encodes CASRPGTSGQETQYF.